The rows below give T cell receptor beta chains drawn from one sample of a study of a mutant IDH1 vaccine in newly diagnosed glioma. The repertoire was sequenced with immunoSEQ multiplex PCR; TCRdb's copy has only in-frame clones and lacks some. This sample has 40,000 to 55,000 clones, with more than 70% found just once. Their antigens remain unidentified. Sequences were derived from PBMCs, sampled from a glioma patient whose treatment included an IDH1 peptide vaccine. The source of these receptors is a man between 50 and 59 years old with glioma. CDR3s include the opening cysteine and the closing phenylalanine or tryptophan. The size field is filled for only some rows; it gives once, few, many or a size class.

V,size,J,CDR3
TRBV28,few,TRBJ2-7,CASSLFRRGLDEQYF
TRBV5-6,once,TRBJ2-5,CASSVGLAGGPSRKTQYF
TRBV5-4,few,TRBJ2-7,CASSRDRDSYEQYF
TRBV29-1,.,TRBJ1-3,CSVEVANSGNTIYF
TRBV6-1,.,TRBJ2-3,CASRYNRGSTDTQYF
TRBV7-2,once,TRBJ1-5,CASSLLGYSNQPQHF
TRBV2,few,TRBJ1-2,CASNTGRLKGYTF
TRBV4-2,.,TRBJ1-1,CASSQDKRNQAFF
TRBV10-3,.,TRBJ1-2,CATKTDNYGYTF
TRBV30,.,TRBJ1-4,CAWSVKQVNNEKLFF
TRBV7-8,.,TRBJ1-1,CASSFRQGTLPNTEAFF
TRBV19,few,TRBJ1-2,CASSANYGYTF
TRBV5-1,.,TRBJ2-1,CASRADSYNEQFF
TRBV9,.,TRBJ1-3,CASSPRGSQSSGNTIYF
TRBV6-6,.,TRBJ2-7,CASSFLDRVTEQYF
TRBV14,few,TRBJ2-1,CASSQSGTSDNEQFF
TRBV10-1,.,TRBJ2-7,CASDPGTSGGSYEQYF
TRBV7-9,.,TRBJ1-2,CASSLAGDGYTF
TRBV6-5,.,TRBJ1-3,CASSYRTDSGNTIYF
TRBV19,.,TRBJ1-1,CASSGPKGSEAFF
TRBV5-1,.,TRBJ1-4,CASSGYGATNEKLFF
TRBV10-3,.,TRBJ2-1,CAISDPGLAAYNEQFF
TRBV25-1,.,TRBJ2-7,CASSRTAPALTNEQYF
TRBV27,.,TRBJ2-7,CASSIQLQGEQYF
TRBV10-3,few,TRBJ1-1,CAISGQSMNTEAFF
TRBV18,.,TRBJ2-6,CASSPDGGSAGANVLTF
TRBV6-5,.,TRBJ1-5,CASSLGGNSNQPQHF
TRBV11-3,few,TRBJ2-3,CASSSGQVDTQYF
TRBV6-4,.,TRBJ1-2,CASRRAGNSNYGYTF